This TCR beta chain was recorded in a study of T-cell reconstitution after alpha-beta-depleted transplantation in children. On this clonotype: A read error may explain this, as a much larger clone is one base away.

Unique molecular identifiers tagged the TCRbeta library. TCRdb reprocessed the PCR reads with MiXCR, giving one entry per CDR3 protein. This repertoire shows 190,000 or so distinct CDR3 sequences, approximately 6.6% found once; its top ten account for approximately 2.9%. Germline assignment: CDR1 LGHDT and CDR2 YNNKEL (reference sequence). This CDR3 is built from 17 residues. The V end lost 3 bases, the J end lost 0 bases, and 15 bases lay between the germline ends. The input for sequencing was PBMCs from the stem cell graft donor, taken from the stem cell graft. This chain connects TRBV3-1 to TRBJ2-1, with a possible D match to TRBD1 (5 bases). This sequence was found in a human donor who donated a stem cell graft to a child with Wiskott-Aldrich syndrome. Written as DNA, the CDR3 is TGTGCCAGCAGCCATGCATCCTGCAGGGCCTCCTACAATGAGCAGTTCTTC. Translation: CASSHASCRASYNEQFF.